This TCR beta chain was retrieved from a study of PD-1 blockade in classical Hodgkin lymphoma. The germline V gene encodes CDR1 MNHEY and CDR2 SMNVEV (reference sequence). CDR3 length: 17 amino acids. The V end lost 4 bases, the J end lost 3 bases, and 22 bases lay between the germline ends. All the patients suffered relapse after autologous stem cell transplantation, and brentuximab vedotin exposure differed. Data came from immunoSEQ multiplex PCR; TCRdb stores just in-frame clones and leaves some out. Of around 100,000 clones listed, around nine tenths are singletons. The chain carries TRBV27 and TRBJ2-7; D may match TRBD1 or TRBD2 (6 bases each). This TCR was recovered from a human donor with classical Hodgkin lymphoma. The starting material was peripheral blood mononuclear cells (PBMCs), obtained before the second cycle of nivolumab. The CDR3 nucleotides are TGTGCCAGCAGTTCCGGGGGCCCGGCAGGAATGATCTACGAGCAGTACTTC. Translated, it gives CASSSGGPAGMIYEQYF.